The 9 T cell receptor beta chains given below trace back to one sample, sequenced in a study of CXCR3-negative and CXCR3-positive naive CD8 T cells. Their recognized antigens are unknown. The authors made the TRB cDNA libraries by 5' RACE using UMI labels. With the 5' RACE reads reprocessed, TCRdb shows one record per CDR3 protein and no DNA. This table holds some 140,000 distinct CDR3 sequences. Study outcomes and limitations: Researchers report that CXCR3-positive naive cells carry more hydrophobic TRB CDR3s than CXCR3-negative naive cells.

The sample comprised naive CXCR3+ CD8+ T cells from blood. Subset given: CD45RO-CCR7+CD27+CD95- naive CD8+ T cells expressing CXCR3 (TNR3+). These receptors were collected from a human donor in good health. Some clones in this sample may be carry-over from other donors' samples.

V and J are TRBV20-1 and TRBJ2-7. CDR3 length: 13 residues. Germline V gives CDR1 DFQATT, CDR2 SNEGSKA (reference sequence). The CDR3: CSARELGFYEQYF.

The chain links TRBV7-3 to TRBJ2-3. The CDR3 has 15 residues. Germline CDR1 is SGHTA and CDR2 is FQGTGA. CDR3 sequence reads: CASSLIIGGSDTQYF.

CDR3 sequence reads: CASSLADRGEQYF. The chain employs TRBV5-5 and TRBJ2-7; TCRdb gives TRBD1 as the D gene, but with no DNA this cannot be confirmed. CDR3 length: 13 residues. The germline gives CDR1 SGHKS, CDR2 YYEKEE (reference sequence).

This chain connects TRBV7-2 to TRBJ2-1. Germline loops: CDR1 SGHTA, CDR2 FQGNSA. The CDR3 runs to 13 residues. The CDR3 sequence is CASSAYGANEQFF.

V usage is TRBV29-1 and J usage is TRBJ2-7; the TRBD1 assignment by TCRdb is unverifiable without DNA. CDR1 and CDR2 (germline): SQVTM, ANQGSEA. This CDR3 region has 16 residues. The chain's CDR3 is CSVGFLRQGNSYEQYF.

The rearrangement joins TRBV12-3 or TRBV12-4 to TRBJ2-7; there is no DNA to check the TCRdb D call of TRBD2. The CDR3 is 14 amino acids. This CDR3 is CASSLPPPDYEQYF.

This chain connects TRBV20-1 to TRBJ1-1; with no DNA, the TCRdb D assignment of TRBD1 cannot be verified. CDR1 is DFQATT, CDR2 SNEGSKA, per germline (reference sequence). This CDR3 has 12 amino acids. The CDR3 spells CSDTGTGAEAFF.

This chain uses TRBV27 with TRBJ2-1. Looked up from germline, CDR1 is MNHEY and CDR2 is SMNVEV (reference sequence). The CDR3 has 15 amino acids. CDR3 protein: CASSLIGVIYNEQFF.

The chain carries TRBV3-1 and TRBJ2-1; with no DNA, the TCRdb D assignment of TRBD2 cannot be verified. From germline, CDR1 is LGHDT and CDR2 YNNKEL (reference sequence). The CDR3 spans 15 residues. Here the CDR3 reads CASRPGGLAHNEQFF.